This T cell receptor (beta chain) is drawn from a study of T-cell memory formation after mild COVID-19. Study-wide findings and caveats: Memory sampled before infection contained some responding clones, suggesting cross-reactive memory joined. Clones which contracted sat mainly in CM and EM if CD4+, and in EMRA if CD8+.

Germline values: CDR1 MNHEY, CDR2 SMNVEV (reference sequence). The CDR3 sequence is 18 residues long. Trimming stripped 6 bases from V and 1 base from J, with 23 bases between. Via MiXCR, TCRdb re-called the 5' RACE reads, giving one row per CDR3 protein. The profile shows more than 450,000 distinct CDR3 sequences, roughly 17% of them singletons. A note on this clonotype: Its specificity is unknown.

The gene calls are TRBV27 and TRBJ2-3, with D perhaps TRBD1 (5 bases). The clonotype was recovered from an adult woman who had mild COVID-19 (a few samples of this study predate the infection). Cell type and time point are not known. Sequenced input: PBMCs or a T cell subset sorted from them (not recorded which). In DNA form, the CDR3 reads TGTGCCAGCAGGGGATTGGGGCCTCCTCTCCAACGCACAGATACGCAGTATTTT. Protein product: CASRGLGPPLQRTDTQYF.